This entry lists 3 T cell receptor beta chains sequenced from one sample in a study of tumor-infiltrating lymphocytes in primary liver carcinoma. Total RNA (approximately 500 ng) served as template for TCR beta cDNA synthesis primed by a constant-region primer. Generation of the TCR beta libraries relied on three nested multiplex PCR rounds using slightly modified ARM-PCR. Use of TRBV1-TRBV30 forward primers with a C-beta reverse primer characterized the first two PCR rounds, which lasted around 9 cycles each. From the multiplex PCR reads, TCRdb called clonotypes with MiXCR, one entry per CDR3 protein. The top ten clones hold 35% to 45% of a sample with 45,000 or so distinct CDR3 sequences, more than 70% of them seen once. Unsorted bulk tissue, about 18-32 mg of it, served as the source for co-extraction of RNA and DNA. Sequencing used tumor-adjacent normal liver tissue. The receptors come from a woman aged 25 to 39 with primary liver carcinoma and hepatitis B virus infection.

This clonotype showed up many times. The rearrangement joins TRBV4-1 to TRBJ2-1; D may be TRBD1 or TRBD2 (5 bases each). Germline values: CDR1 MGHRA, CDR2 YSYEKL. This CDR3 has 15 amino acids. V was shortened by 1 base and J by 6 bases, with 13 bases between the two germline ends. The DNA of the CDR3 is TGCGCCAGCAGCCAAGTCGAGGGGTCCCTCAATGAGCAGTTCTTC. It codes for CASSQVEGSLNEQFF.

Regarding this clonotype: Since a much larger clone is just one base distant, this may be a read error. The chain is built from TRBV7-9 and TRBJ2-7, with TRBD1 matching 7 bases. Germline values: CDR1 SEHNR, CDR2 FQNEAQ (reference sequence). V gave up 5 bases and J gave up 3 bases; unmatched junction bases: 4. The CDR3 is made up of 13 amino acids. The CDR3 region has the DNA TGTGCCAGCAGCGATGGACAGGACTACGAGCAGTACTTC. The encoded protein is CASSDGQDYEQYF.

Notes on this clonotype: It is likely a read error, because the conserved phenylalanine at the end of the CDR3 is missing. The chain employs TRBV6-1 and TRBJ1-1, with TRBD1 matching over 10 bases. The germline CDR1 and CDR2 sequences are MNHNS and SASEGT. This CDR3 is built from 16 residues. Unmatched junction bases numbered 10, after V lost 2 bases and J lost 7 bases. The CDR3 reads CASSERSTGGYIEAFI. The DNA for the CDR3 is TGTGCCAGCAGTGAAAGATCGACAGGGGGCTACATTGAAGCTTTCATT.